This T cell receptor (beta chain) was observed in a study of blood T cell repertoires in COVID-19. Study-level information: COVID-19 samples collected from the United States, Italy and Spain covered acute and convalescent phases. PBMCs, B-cell-depleted T cells, or T cells provided the cDNA or gDNA that made up the material.

V gave up 1 base and J gave up 6 bases, with 4 bases separating them. This CDR3 is 11 amino acids long. Germline V gene sequence: CDR1 SEHNR, CDR2 FQNEAQ (reference sequence). Authors' processing steps: Reference gene primer amplification gave nucleated cell count estimates. Profiled with immunoSEQ multiplex PCR; TCRdb holds only in-frame clones, not every one. That table gives V, J and clone size, and the DNA gave D and trimming. Among about 440,000 clones listed, roughly 88% were seen once. Seattle's enrolled individuals joined amid active infection and were then monitored longitudinally. A few counts support this clone.

This receptor was obtained from a woman aged 45-65 years with COVID-19, enrolled during active disease. The sequencing input was peripheral blood. V gene TRBV7-9 combines with J gene TRBJ2-7; D is unresolved. The CDR3 bases are TGTGCCAGCAGCTTAGGGCTCGAGCAGTACTTC. Protein product: CASSLGLEQYF.